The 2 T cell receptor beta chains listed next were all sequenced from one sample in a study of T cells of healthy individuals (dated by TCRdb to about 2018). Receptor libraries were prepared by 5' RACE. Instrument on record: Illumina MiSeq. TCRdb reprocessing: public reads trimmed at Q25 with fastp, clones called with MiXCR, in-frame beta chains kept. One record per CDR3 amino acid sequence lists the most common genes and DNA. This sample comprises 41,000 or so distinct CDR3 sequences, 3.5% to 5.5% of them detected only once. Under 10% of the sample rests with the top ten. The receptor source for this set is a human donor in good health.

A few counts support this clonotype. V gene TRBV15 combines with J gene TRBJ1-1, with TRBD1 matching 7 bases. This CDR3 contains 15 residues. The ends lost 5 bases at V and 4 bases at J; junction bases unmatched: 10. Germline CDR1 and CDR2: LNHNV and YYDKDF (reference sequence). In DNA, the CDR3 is TGTGCCACCAGCGACCGACAGGGACTTTCCACTGAAGCTTTCTTT. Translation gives CATSDRQGLSTEAFF.

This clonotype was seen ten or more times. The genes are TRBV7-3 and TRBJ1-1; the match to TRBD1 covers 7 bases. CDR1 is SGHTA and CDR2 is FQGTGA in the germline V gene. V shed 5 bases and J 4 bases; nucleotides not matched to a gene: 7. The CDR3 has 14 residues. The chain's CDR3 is CASSATGIGTEAFF. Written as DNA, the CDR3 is TGTGCCAGCAGCGCGACAGGGATCGGCACTGAAGCTTTCTTT.